The 7 T cell receptor beta chains presented below share a single source sample, sequenced in a study of blood T cell repertoires in COVID-19. Measured with immunoSEQ multiplex PCR; TCRdb has only the in-frame clones, and not every one. The sample includes hundreds of thousands of clones, roughly 85% of them seen just once. Sequencing input: peripheral blood. These TCRs come from a middle-aged man with COVID-19, enrolled during active disease.

The chain employs TRBV29-1 and TRBJ2-1, with TRBD2 identical over 10 bases. CDR1 and CDR2 from the germline V gene are SQVTM and ANQGSEA. Trimming removed 0 bases from V and 5 bases from J; junction bases left unmatched: 4. This CDR3 contains 15 residues. CDR3 residues: CSVEDLAGANNEQFF. The CDR3 DNA follows: TGCAGCGTTGAAGATCTAGCGGGGGCGAACAATGAGCAGTTCTTC.

The chain carries TRBV7-2 and TRBJ2-1, with D tentatively TRBD1 (6 bases). CDR1 and CDR2 from the germline V gene are SGHTA and FQGNSA. The CDR3 runs 13 residues. The V and J ends lost 1 base and 14 bases respectively, with 15 bases between them. The DNA of the CDR3 is TGTGCCAGCAGCTTAGGATTTACAGGGTATGAGTTCTTC. Translation gives CASSLGFTGYEFF.

The chain carries TRBV9 and TRBJ1-2, with D unresolved. V was pared by 0 bases and J by 6 bases, with 9 bases between. Germline V lookup: CDR1 SGDLS, CDR2 YYNGEE. The CDR3 extends over 13 amino acids. CDR3 nucleotide sequence: TGTGCCAGCAGCGTAGGGCCAGATGATGGCTACACCTTC. Its translation: CASSVGPDDGYTF.

This clone came up a few times. This chain connects TRBV10-3 to TRBJ1-1; tentative D call: TRBD1 (6 bases). This CDR3 contains 13 residues. Trimming removed 7 bases at V and 4 bases at J, with 13 bases between. Germline loops: CDR1 ENHRY, CDR2 SYGVKD. CDR3 nucleotides: TGTGCCATCAACAGGGAGCGGATCACTGAAGCTTTCTTT. Translated, it gives CAINRERITEAFF.

This clone was counted a single time. This chain connects TRBV3-1 (or the pseudogene TRBV3-2) to TRBJ1-6; D not certain. This CDR3 has 18 residues. CDR1 is LGHDT, CDR2 YNNKEL, per germline (reference sequence). V gave up 1 base and J gave up 1 base, with 14 bases separating them. CDR3 bases: TGTGCCAGCAGCCAAGGACGAAGCGGAAGGTCCTATAATTCACCCCTCCACTTT. It encodes CASSQGRSGRSYNSPLHF.

V is TRBV7-2 and J is TRBJ2-7; D gene unclear. V lost 1 base and J lost 4, with 11 bases in between. Germline V lookup: CDR1 SGHTA, CDR2 FQGNSA. CDR3 length: 14 amino acids. CDR3 sequence (DNA): TGTGCCAGCAGCTTAGAACAGAATTATTACGAGCAGTACTTC. Translation: CASSLEQNYYEQYF.

The CDR3 loop reads CAISDHRDQYNEQFF. The DNA of the CDR3 is TGTGCCATCAGTGATCACAGGGACCAATACAATGAGCAGTTCTTC. The chain combines TRBV10-3 with TRBJ2-1; D is possibly TRBD1 (6 bases). Germline-derived CDR1 and CDR2 are ENHRY and SYGVKD. This CDR3 has 15 residues. Trimming shortened V by 3 bases and J by 4 bases, and 13 bases separated the two germline ends.